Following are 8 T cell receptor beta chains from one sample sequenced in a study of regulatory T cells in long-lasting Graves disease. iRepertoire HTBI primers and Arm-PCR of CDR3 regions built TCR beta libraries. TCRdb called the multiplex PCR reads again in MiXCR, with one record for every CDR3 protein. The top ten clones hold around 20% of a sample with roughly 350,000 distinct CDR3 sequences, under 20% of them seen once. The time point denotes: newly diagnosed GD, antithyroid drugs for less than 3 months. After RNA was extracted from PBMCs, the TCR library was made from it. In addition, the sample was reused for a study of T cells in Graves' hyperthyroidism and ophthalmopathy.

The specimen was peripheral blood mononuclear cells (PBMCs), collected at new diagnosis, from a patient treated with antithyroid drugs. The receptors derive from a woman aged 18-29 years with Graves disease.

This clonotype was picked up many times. This CDR3 is CASSQTPVTGTSTYEQYF. The CDR3 nucleotides are TGCGCCAGCAGCCAAACGCCCGTGACAGGGACTAGTACCTACGAGCAGTACTTC. The genes are TRBV4-1 and TRBJ2-7, with a possible D match to TRBD2 (8 bases). The CDR3 runs 18 residues. The V end lost 2 bases, the J end lost 2 bases, and 22 bases lay between the germline ends. CDR1 and CDR2 from the germline V gene are MGHRA and YSYEKL.

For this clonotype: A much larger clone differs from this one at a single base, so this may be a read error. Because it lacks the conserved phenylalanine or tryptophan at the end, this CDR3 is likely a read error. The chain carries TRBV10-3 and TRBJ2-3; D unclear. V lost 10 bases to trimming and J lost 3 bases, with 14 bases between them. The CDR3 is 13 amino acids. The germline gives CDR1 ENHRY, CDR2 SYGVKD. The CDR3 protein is CASIIPGTDTQYL. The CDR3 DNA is TGTGCCAGCATTATCCCGGGTACAGATACGCAGTATCTT.

CDR3 sequence: CASSSDRPSPLHF. CDR3 nucleotide sequence: TGTGCCAGCAGTTCGGACCGCCCCTCACCCCTCCACTTT. The chain uses TRBV6-2 or TRBV6-3 and TRBJ1-6; the D is unclear. In germline, CDR1 is MNHEY, CDR2 SVGEGT. CDR3 size: 13 residues. V was cut by 4 bases and J by 10 bases, with 11 bases left in between.

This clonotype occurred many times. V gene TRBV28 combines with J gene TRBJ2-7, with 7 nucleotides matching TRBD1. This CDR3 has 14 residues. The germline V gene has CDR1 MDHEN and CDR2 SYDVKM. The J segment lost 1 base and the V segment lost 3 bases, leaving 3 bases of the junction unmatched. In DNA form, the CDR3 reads TGTGCCAGCAGTTTGAGCAGGGGGTCCTACGAGCAGTACTTC. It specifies CASSLSRGSYEQYF.

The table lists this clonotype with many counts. In nucleotides, the CDR3 is TGTGCCAGCAGCCCGTACTCGGACCCGGGGAAGAACAATGAGCAGTTCTTC. Its protein is CASSPYSDPGKNNEQFF. The V and J genes are TRBV7-3 and TRBJ2-1, with TRBD2 as a possible D gene (5 bases). This CDR3 region has 17 residues. Germline V gene lookup returns CDR1 SGHTA and CDR2 FQGTGA. The V and J ends lost 5 bases and 5 bases respectively, with 22 bases between them.

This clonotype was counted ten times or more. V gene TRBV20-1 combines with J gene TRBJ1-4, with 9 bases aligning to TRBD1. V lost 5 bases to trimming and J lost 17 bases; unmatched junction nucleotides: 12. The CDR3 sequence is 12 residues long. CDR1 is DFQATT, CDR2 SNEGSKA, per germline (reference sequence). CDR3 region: CSAGNPGTGNFF. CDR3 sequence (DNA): TGCAGTGCTGGAAACCCCGGGACAGGGAATTTTTTT.

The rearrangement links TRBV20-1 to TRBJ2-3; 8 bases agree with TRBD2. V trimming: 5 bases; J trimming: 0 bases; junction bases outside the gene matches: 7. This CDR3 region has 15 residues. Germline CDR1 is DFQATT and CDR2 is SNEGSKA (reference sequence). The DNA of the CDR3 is TGCAGTGCTGGAGTGACGGGGGGGAGCACAGATACGCAGTATTTT. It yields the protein CSAGVTGGSTDTQYF.

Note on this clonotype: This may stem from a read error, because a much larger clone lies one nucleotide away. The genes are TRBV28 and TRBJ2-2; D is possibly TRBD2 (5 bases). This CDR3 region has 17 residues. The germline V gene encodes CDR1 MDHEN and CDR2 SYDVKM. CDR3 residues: CASSFPPDGVNTGELLF. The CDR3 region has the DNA TGTGCCAGCAGTTTCCCCCCGGACGGCGTGAACACCGGGGAGCTGCTTTTT.